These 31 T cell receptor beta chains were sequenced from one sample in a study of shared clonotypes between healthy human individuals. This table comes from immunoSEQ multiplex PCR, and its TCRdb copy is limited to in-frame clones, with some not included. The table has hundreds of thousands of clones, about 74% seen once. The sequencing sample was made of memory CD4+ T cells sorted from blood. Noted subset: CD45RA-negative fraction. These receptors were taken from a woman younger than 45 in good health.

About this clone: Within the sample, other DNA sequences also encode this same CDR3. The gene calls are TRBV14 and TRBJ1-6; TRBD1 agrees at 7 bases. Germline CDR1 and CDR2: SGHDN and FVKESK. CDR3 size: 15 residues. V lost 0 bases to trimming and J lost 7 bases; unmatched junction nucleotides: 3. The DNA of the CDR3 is TGTGCCAGCAGCCAAGATGGCAGGGGGAATTCACCCCTCCACTTT. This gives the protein CASSQDGRGNSPLHF.

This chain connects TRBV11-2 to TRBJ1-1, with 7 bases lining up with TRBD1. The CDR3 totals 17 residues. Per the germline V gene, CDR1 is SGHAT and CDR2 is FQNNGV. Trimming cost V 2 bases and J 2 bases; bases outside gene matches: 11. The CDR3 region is CASSLQGGLWDNTEAFF. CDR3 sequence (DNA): TGTGCCAGCAGCTTACAGGGGGGCTTGTGGGACAACACTGAAGCTTTCTTT. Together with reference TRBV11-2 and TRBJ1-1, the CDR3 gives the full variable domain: EAGVAQSPRYKIIEKRQSVAFWCNPISGHATLYWYQQILGQGPKLLIQFQNNGVVDDSQLPKDRFSAERLKGVDSTLKIQPAKLEDSAVYLCASSLQGGLWDNTEAFFGQGTRLTVV.

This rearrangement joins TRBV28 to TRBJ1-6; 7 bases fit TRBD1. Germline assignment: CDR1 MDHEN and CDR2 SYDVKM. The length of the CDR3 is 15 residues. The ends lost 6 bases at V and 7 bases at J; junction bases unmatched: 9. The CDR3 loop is CASRGRQGRNSPLHF. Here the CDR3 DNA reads TGTGCCAGCAGGGGAAGACAGGGTAGGAATTCACCCCTCCACTTT.

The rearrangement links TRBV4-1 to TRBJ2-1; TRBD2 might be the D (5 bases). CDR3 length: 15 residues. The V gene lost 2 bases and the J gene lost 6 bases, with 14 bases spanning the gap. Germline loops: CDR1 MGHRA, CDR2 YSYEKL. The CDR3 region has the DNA TGCGCCAGCAGCCAAACACCGGGGTACTCCAATGAGCAGTTCTTC. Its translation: CASSQTPGYSNEQFF.

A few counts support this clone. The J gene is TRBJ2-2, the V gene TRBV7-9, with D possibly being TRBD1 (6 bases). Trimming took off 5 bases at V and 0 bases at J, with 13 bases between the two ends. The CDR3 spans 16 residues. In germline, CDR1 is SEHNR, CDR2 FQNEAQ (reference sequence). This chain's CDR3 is CASSNREGANTGELFF. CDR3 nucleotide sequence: TGTGCCAGCAGCAACCGAGAGGGGGCGAACACCGGGGAGCTGTTTTTT.

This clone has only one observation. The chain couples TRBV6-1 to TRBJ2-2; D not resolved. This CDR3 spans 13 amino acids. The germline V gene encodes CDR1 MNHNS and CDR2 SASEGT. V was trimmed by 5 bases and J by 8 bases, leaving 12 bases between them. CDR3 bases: TGTGCCAGCAGTCCCGCCGACCTGGGGGAGCTGTTTTTT. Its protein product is CASSPADLGELFF.

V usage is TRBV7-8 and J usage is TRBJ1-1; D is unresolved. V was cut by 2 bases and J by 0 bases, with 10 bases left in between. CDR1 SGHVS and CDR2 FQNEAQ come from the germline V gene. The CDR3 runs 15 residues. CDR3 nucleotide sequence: TGTGCCAGCAGCTTACATGGACGGGTGAACACTGAAGCTTTCTTT. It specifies CASSLHGRVNTEAFF.

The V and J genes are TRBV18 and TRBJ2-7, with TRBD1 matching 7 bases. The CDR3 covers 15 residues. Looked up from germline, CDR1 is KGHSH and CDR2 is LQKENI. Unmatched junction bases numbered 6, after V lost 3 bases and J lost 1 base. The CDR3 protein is CASSPKGAGSYEQYF. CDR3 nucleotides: TGTGCCAGCTCACCCAAGGGGGCCGGTTCCTACGAGCAGTACTTC. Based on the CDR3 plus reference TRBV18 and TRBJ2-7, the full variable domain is NAGVMQNPRHLVRRRGQEARLRCSPMKGHSHVYWYRQLPEEGLKFMVYLQKENIIDESGMPKERFSAEFPKEGPSILRIQQVVRGDSAAYFCASSPKGAGSYEQYFGPGTRLTVT.

CDR3 residues: CASSTTGREQFF. CDR3 sequence (DNA): TGCGCCAGCAGCACGACAGGACGTGAGCAGTTCTTC. The V gene is TRBV5-1, the J gene TRBJ2-1, with a weak D call TRBD1 (6 bases). With 4 bases removed from V and 9 bases from J, the gap between germline ends came to 11 bases. This CDR3 contains 12 residues. Germline V gives CDR1 SGHRS, CDR2 YFSETQ.

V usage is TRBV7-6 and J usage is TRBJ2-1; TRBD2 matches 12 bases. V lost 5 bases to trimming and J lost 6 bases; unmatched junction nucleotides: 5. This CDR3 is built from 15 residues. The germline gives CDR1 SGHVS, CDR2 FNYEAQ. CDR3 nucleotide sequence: TGTGCCAGCAGCCGTGGACTAGCGGGACCCAATGAGCAGTTCTTC. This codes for CASSRGLAGPNEQFF.

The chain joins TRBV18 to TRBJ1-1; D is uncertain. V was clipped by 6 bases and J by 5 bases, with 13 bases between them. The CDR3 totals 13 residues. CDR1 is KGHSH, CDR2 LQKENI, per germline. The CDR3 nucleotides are TGTGCCAGCTCCCCGGGGTCGAGGACTGAAGCTTTCTTT. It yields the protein CASSPGSRTEAFF.

CDR3 sequence (DNA): TGTGCCAGCAGTGGGGGTCAGCCCCAGCATTTT. It is translated as CASSGGQPQHF. The rearrangement links TRBV6-6 to TRBJ1-5; a weak D match, TRBD1 (5 bases). The V end lost 5 bases, the J end lost 6 bases, and 5 bases lay between the germline ends. CDR1 is MNHNY, CDR2 SVGAGI, per germline (reference sequence). The CDR3 runs 11 residues.

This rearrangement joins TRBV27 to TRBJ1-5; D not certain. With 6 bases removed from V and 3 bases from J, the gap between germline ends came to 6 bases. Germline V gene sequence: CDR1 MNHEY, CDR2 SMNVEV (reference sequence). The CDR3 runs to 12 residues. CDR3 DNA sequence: TGTGCCAGCAGGGCTTACAATCAGCCCCAGCATTTT. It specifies CASRAYNQPQHF.

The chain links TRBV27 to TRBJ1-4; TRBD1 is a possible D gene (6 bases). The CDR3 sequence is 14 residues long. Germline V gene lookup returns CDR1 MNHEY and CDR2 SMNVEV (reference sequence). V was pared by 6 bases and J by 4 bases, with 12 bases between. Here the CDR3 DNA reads TGTGCCAGCAGAAAACAGGGTCTTAATGAAAAACTGTTTTTT. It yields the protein CASRKQGLNEKLFF. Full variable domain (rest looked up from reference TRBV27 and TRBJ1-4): EAQVTQNPRYLITVTGKKLTVTCSQNMNHEYMSWYRQDPGLGLRQIYYSMNVEVTDKGDVPEGYKVSRKEKRNFPLILESPSPNQTSLYFCASRKQGLNEKLFFGSGTQLSVL.

CDR3 sequence reads: CAIPTHESYEQYF. The DNA for the CDR3 is TGTGCCATCCCGACACATGAATCCTACGAGCAGTACTTC. V and J are TRBV10-3 and TRBJ2-7; the D is unclear. The CDR3 is 13 amino acids. V was pared by 8 bases and J by 1 base, with 12 bases between. Germline lookup yields CDR1 ENHRY and CDR2 SYGVKD.

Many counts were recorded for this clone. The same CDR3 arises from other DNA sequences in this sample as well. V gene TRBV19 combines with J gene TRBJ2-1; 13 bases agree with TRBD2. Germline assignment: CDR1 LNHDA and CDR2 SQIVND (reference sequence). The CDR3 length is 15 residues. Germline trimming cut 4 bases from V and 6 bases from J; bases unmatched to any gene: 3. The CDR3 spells CASSTGTSGINEQFF. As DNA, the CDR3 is TGTGCCAGTAGTACTGGGACTAGCGGGATCAATGAGCAGTTCTTC. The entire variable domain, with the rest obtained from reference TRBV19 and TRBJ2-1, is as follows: DGGITQSPKYLFRKEGQNVTLSCEQNLNHDAMYWYRQDPGQGLRLIYYSQIVNDFQKGDIAEGYSVSREKKESFPLTVTSAQKNPTAFYLCASSTGTSGINEQFFGPGTRLTVL.

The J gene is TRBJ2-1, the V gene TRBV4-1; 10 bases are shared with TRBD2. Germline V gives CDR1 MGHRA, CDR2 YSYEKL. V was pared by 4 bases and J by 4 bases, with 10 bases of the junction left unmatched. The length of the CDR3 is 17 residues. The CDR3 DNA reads TGCGCCAGCAGCCCGTCAAGGACTAGCGGATATTACAATGAGCAGTTCTTC. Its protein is CASSPSRTSGYYNEQFF.

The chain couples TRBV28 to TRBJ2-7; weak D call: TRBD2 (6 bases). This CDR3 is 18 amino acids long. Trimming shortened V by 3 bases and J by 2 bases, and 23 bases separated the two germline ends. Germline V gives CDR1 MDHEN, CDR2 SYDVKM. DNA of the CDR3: TGTGCCAGCAGTTTGCGGCTCATCCTTAGCGGTACCACCTACGAGCAGTACTTC. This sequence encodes CASSLRLILSGTTYEQYF. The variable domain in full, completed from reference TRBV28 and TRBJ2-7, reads DVKVTQSSRYLVKRTGEKVFLECVQDMDHENMFWYRQDPGLGLRLIYFSYDVKMKEKGDIPEGYSVSREKKERFSLILESASTNQTSMYLCASSLRLILSGTTYEQYFGPGTRLTVT.

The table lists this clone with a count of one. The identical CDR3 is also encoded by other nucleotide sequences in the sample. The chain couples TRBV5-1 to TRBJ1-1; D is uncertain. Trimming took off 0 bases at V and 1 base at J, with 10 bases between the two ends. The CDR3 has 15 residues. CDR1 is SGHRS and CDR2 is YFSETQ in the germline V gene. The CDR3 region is CASSLGHEGNTEAFF. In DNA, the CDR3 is TGCGCCAGCAGCTTGGGGCATGAGGGGAACACTGAAGCTTTCTTT.

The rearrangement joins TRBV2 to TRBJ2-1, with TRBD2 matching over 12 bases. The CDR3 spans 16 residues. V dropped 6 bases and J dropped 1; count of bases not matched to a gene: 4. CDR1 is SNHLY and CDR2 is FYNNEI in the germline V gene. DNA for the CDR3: TGTGCCAGCAGAGGGACTAGCGGGCCTTCCTACAATGAGCAGTTCTTC. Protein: CASRGTSGPSYNEQFF.

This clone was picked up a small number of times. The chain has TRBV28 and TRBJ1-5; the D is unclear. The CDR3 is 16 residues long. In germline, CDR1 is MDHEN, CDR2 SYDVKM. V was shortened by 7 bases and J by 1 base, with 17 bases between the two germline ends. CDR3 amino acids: CASIQSYKQSNQPQHF. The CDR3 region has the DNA TGTGCCAGCATCCAGTCTTACAAACAAAGCAATCAGCCCCAGCATTTT. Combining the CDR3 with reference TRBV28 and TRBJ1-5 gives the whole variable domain DVKVTQSSRYLVKRTGEKVFLECVQDMDHENMFWYRQDPGLGLRLIYFSYDVKMKEKGDIPEGYSVSREKKERFSLILESASTNQTSMYLCASIQSYKQSNQPQHFGDGTRLSIL.

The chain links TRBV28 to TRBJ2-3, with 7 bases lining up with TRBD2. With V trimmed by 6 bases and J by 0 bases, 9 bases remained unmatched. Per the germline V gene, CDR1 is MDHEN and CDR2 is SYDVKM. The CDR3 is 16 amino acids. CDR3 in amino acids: CASRPGGLLSTDTQYF. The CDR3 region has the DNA TGTGCCAGCAGGCCGGGGGGACTACTCAGCACAGATACGCAGTATTTT.

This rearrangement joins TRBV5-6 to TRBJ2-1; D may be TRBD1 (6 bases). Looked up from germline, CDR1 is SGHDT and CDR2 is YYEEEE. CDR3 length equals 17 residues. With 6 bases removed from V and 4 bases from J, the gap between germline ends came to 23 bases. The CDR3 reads CASTWNGAMGAYNEQFF. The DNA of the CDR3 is TGTGCCAGCACCTGGAACGGGGCGATGGGGGCTTACAATGAGCAGTTCTTC.

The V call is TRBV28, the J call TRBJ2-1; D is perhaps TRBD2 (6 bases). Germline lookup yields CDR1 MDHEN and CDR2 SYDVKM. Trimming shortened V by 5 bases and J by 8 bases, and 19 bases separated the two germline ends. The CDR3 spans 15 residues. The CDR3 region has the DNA TGTGCCAGCAGTCCTGGCGGGGTCTCCTCGGATGAGCAGTTCTTC. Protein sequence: CASSPGGVSSDEQFF.

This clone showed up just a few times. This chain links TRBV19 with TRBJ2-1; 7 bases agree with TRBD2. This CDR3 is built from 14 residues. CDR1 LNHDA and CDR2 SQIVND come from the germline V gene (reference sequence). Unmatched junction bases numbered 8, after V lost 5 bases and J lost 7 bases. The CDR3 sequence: CASSAGLGRNEQFF. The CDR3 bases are TGTGCCAGTAGTGCCGGACTAGGGAGGAATGAGCAGTTCTTC.

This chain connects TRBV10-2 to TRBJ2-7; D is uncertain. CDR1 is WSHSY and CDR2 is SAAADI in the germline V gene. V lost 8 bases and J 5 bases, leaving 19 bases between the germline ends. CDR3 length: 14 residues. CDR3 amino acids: CASRVGFSGDEQYF. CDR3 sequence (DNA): TGCGCCAGCCGCGTCGGGTTCTCTGGGGACGAGCAGTACTTC.

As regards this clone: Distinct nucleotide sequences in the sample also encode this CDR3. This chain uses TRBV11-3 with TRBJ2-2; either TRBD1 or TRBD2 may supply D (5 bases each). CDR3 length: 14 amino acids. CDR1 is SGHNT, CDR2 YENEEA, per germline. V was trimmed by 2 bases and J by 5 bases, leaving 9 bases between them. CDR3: CASSLSGATGELFF. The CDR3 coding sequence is TGTGCCAGCAGCTTATCCGGGGCGACCGGGGAGCTGTTTTTT.

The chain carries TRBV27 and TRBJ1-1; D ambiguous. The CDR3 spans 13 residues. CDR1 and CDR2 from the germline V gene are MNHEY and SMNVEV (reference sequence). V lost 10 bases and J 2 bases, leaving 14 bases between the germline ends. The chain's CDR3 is CATPIGSNTEAFF. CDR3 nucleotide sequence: TGTGCCACCCCAATCGGTTCTAACACTGAAGCTTTCTTT.

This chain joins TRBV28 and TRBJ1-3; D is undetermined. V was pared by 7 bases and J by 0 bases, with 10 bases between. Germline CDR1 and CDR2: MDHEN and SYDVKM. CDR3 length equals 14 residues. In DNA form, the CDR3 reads TGTGCCAGCACTACCACCGCCTCTGGAAACACCATATATTTT. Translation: CASTTTASGNTIYF. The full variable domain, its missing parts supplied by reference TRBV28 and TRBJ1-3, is DVKVTQSSRYLVKRTGEKVFLECVQDMDHENMFWYRQDPGLGLRLIYFSYDVKMKEKGDIPEGYSVSREKKERFSLILESASTNQTSMYLCASTTTASGNTIYFGEGSWLTVV.

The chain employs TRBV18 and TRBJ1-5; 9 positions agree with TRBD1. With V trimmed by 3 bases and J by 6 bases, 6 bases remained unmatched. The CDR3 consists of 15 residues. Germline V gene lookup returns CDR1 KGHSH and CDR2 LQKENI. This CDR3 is CASSPQQGAVQPQHF. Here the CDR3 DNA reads TGTGCCAGCTCACCCCAACAGGGGGCCGTTCAGCCCCAGCATTTT.

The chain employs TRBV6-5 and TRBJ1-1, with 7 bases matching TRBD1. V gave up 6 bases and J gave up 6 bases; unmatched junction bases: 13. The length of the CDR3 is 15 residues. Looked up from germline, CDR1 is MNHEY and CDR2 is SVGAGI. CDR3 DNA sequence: TGTGCCAGCAGGATAAAGGGGGCGGCGACCTCTGAAGCTTTCTTT. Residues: CASRIKGAATSEAFF.